The 10 T cell receptor beta chains given below trace back to one sample, sequenced in a study of blood T cell repertoires in COVID-19. Sequencing was performed with immunoSEQ multiplex PCR; in TCRdb, only in-frame clones are kept and a portion is missing. Here the sample spans about 170,000 clones, more than 75% being singletons. The sample was peripheral blood. The origin of the receptors is a man aged 70 or older with acute or convalescent COVID-19.

The rearrangement joins TRBV5-1 to TRBJ1-2, with D maybe TRBD1 (5 bases). V lost 4 bases and J 4 bases, leaving 14 bases between the germline ends. In germline, CDR1 is SGHRS, CDR2 YFSETQ. This CDR3 region has 14 residues. Here the CDR3 reads CASSLGGGRYGYTF. The CDR3 DNA follows: TGCGCCAGCAGCCTGGGCGGGGGACGCTATGGCTACACCTTC.

Regarding this clone: The junction does not match germline at one end; this may be a read error. The chain employs TRBV4-3 and TRBJ2-7; unclear D gene. Per the germline V gene, CDR1 is LGHNA and CDR2 is YSLEER. The CDR3 has 13 residues. CDR3 DNA: TGCGCCAGCAGCCAAGGATCTCCCTACGGGCAGTACTTC. Its translation is CASSQGSPYGQYF.

The V gene is TRBV19, the J gene TRBJ2-7, with D tentatively TRBD2 (5 bases). Trimming left V 9 bases short and J 3 bases short, with 18 bases between. Per germline, CDR1 LNHDA and CDR2 SQIVND (reference sequence). The CDR3 runs to 14 residues. CDR3 nucleotides: TGTGCCAGCATGAGGGAGTCCGTCGGCTACGAGCAGTACTTC. Residues: CASMRESVGYEQYF.

This clone was observed a few times. V gene TRBV29-1 combines with J gene TRBJ2-6, with D possibly TRBD2 on 5 matching bases. The CDR3 covers 15 residues. Germline V gives CDR1 SQVTM, CDR2 ANQGSEA. V lost 2 bases, J lost 4 bases, and 12 bases lay in between. Written as DNA, the CDR3 is TGCAGCGTTGAACCGGGATCCGGGGGGGCCAACGTCCTGACTTTC. It specifies CSVEPGSGGANVLTF.

This sequence joins TRBV5-5 and TRBJ2-1, with D tentatively TRBD2 (6 bases). The CDR3 spans 14 residues. Germline CDR1 SGHKS, CDR2 YYEKEE (reference sequence). Deletions cut 4 bases from V and 13 bases from J, with 21 bases between. CDR3 DNA sequence: TGTGCCAGCAGCGCTAGCCGGGCGGCGGGATCACAGTTCTTC. Amino acids: CASSASRAAGSQFF.

This chain uses TRBV5-1 with TRBJ1-2; unclear D gene. Trimming took off 7 bases at V and 4 bases at J, with 11 bases between the two ends. There are 12 residues in the CDR3. Germline V gene sequence: CDR1 SGHRS, CDR2 YFSETQ. Here the CDR3 DNA reads TGCGCCAGCGGGGAGGAGTTCTATGGCTACACCTTC. Protein product: CASGEEFYGYTF.

The chain carries TRBV29-1 and TRBJ1-1; D possibly corresponds to TRBD1 (5 bases). The CDR3 is 13 residues long. The germline V and J ends were trimmed by 5 bases and 2 bases, with 12 bases remaining between them. Germline-derived CDR1 and CDR2 are SQVTM and ANQGSEA. The DNA of the CDR3 is TGCAGCGTTCGGGACTCAACCAACACTGAAGCTTTCTTT. Residues: CSVRDSTNTEAFF.

This clone was picked up one time. This chain connects TRBV27 to TRBJ2-1, with 11 positions matching TRBD2. Trimming at V came to 6 bases and at J to 7 bases, leaving 8 bases not matched to a gene. The CDR3 length is 15 residues. Per germline, CDR1 MNHEY and CDR2 SMNVEV (reference sequence). DNA for the CDR3: TGTGCCAGCAGCCATGGGGCTAGCGGGAGGAATGAGCAGTTCTTC. Translating gives CASSHGASGRNEQFF.

The chain couples TRBV5-8 to TRBJ2-5, with 10 nucleotides matching TRBD1. The CDR3 covers 16 residues. The V gene end was trimmed by 0 bases and the J gene end by 5 bases; junction bases not matched to a gene: 7. Germline V lookup: CDR1 SGHTS, CDR2 YDEGEE. The CDR3 DNA sequence: TGTGCCAGCAGCTTGGGGGACAGGGGCCCTAGGGAGACCCAGTACTTC. Protein: CASSLGDRGPRETQYF.

The rearrangement uses TRBV28 and TRBJ1-5; D not resolved. The CDR3 length is 18 residues. Per the germline V gene, CDR1 is MDHEN and CDR2 is SYDVKM. V was clipped by 7 bases and J by 0 bases, with 22 bases between them. The DNA for the CDR3 is TGTGCCAGCACCAGACCCGGGAGTTACCTGGGTAGCAATCAGCCCCAGCATTTT. This sequence encodes CASTRPGSYLGSNQPQHF.